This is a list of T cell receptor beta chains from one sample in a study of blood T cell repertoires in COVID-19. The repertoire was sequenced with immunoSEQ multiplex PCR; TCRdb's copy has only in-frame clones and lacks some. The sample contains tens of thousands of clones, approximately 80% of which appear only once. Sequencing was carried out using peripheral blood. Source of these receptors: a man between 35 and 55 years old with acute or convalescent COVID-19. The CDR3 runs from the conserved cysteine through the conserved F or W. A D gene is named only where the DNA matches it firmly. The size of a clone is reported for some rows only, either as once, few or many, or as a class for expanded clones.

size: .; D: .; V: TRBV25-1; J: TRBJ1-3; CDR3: CASSALTGNTIYF; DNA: TGTGCCAGCAGTGCACTTACTGGAAACACCATATATTTT
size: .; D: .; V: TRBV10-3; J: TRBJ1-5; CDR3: CAIRGEGGNQPQHF; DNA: TGTGCCATCCGTGGGGAGGGGGGCAATCAGCCCCAGCATTTT
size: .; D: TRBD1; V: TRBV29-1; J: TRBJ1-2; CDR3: CSVTGGIDGYTF; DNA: TGCAGCGTTACAGGGGGTATAGATGGCTACACCTTC
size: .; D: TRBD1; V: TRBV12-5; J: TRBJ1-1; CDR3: CASGSGTGNTEAFF; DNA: TGTGCTAGTGGGAGCGGGACAGGGAACACTGAAGCTTTCTTT
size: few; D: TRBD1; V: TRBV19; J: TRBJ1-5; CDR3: CATDRGRNQPQHF; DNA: TGTGCCACCGACAGGGGTAGAAATCAGCCCCAGCATTTT
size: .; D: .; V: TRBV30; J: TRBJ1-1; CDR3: CAWSPQGVMNTEAFF; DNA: TGTGCCTGGAGCCCTCAGGGTGTGATGAACACTGAAGCTTTCTTT
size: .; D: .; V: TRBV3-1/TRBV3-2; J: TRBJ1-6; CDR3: CASSYTGSPYNSPLHF; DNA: TGTGCCAGCAGCTATACAGGGTCCCCCTATAATTCACCCCTCCACTTT
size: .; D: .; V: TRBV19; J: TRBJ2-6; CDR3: CASSALQGSSGANVLTF; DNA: TGTGCCAGTAGTGCCTTACAGGGATCCTCTGGGGCCAACGTCCTGACTTTC
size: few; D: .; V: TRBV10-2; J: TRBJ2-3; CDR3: CASRQGSDTQYF; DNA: TGCGCCAGCAGACAGGGCTCAGATACGCAGTATTTT
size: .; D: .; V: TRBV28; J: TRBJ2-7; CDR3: CASSLVGRYEQYF; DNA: TGTGCCAGCAGTTTGGTCGGTAGATACGAGCAGTACTTC
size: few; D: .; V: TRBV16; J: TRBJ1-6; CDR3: CASSQSGGNSPLHF; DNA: TGTGCCAGCAGCCAATCGGGGGGGAATTCACCCCTCCACTTT
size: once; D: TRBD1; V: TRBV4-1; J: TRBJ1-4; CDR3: CASSQDEGQGREKLFF; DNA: TGCGCCAGCAGCCAAGATGAGGGACAGGGCCGGGAAAAACTGTTTTTT
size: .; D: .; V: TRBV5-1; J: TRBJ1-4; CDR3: CASSSGTTNEKLFF; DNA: TGCGCCAGCAGCAGCGGGACAACTAATGAAAAACTGTTTTTT
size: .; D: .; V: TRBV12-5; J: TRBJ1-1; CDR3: CASGFGTRNTEAFF; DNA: TGTGCTAGTGGTTTCGGGACAAGGAACACTGAAGCTTTCTTT
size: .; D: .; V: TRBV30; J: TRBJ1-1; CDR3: CAWSRDNWRGPRDTEAFF; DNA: TGTGCCTGGAGTCGGGACAATTGGCGCGGCCCGCGGGACACTGAAGCTTTCTTT
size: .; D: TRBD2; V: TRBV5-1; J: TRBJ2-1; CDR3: CASSLERGPLFF; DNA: TGCGCCAGCAGCTTGGAGCGGGGGCCGCTGTTCTTC
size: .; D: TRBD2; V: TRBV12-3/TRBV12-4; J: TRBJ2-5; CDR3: CASTRGVQETQYF; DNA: TGTGCCAGCACCCGGGGGGTACAAGAGACCCAGTACTTC
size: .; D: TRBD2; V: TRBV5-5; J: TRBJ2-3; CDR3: CASSKRLAGVSSTDTQYF; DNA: TGTGCCAGCAGCAAACGACTAGCGGGGGTTTCTAGCACAGATACGCAGTATTTT
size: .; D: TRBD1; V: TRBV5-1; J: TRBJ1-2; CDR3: CASSLGDRVEGYTF; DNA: TGCGCCAGCAGCTTGGGGGACAGGGTAGAGGGCTACACCTTC
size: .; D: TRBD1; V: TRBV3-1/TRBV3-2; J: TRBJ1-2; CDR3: CASSHQPGTGGGGYGYTF; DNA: TGTGCCAGCAGCCATCAACCCGGGACAGGGGGCGGGGGTTATGGCTACACCTTC
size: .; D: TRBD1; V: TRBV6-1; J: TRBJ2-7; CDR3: CASSEAGTGPGVEQYF; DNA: TGTGCCAGCAGTGAAGCGGGGACAGGGCCGGGGGTCGAGCAGTACTTC
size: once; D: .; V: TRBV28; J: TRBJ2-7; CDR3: CASSFVSLYEQYF; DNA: TGTGCCAGCAGTTTTGTCAGTCTCTACGAGCAGTACTTC
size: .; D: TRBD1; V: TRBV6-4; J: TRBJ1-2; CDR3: CASSDGLGQNYGYTF; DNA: TGTGCCAGCAGTGACGGATTGGGACAGAACTATGGCTACACCTTC
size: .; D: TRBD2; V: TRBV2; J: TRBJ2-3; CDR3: CASSVSGGTQYF; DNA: TGTGCCAGCAGTGTGTCGGGGGGTACGCAGTATTTT
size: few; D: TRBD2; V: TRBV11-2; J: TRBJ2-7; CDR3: CASSYTSGVLYEQYF; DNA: TGTGCCAGCAGCTACACTAGCGGGGTACTTTACGAGCAGTACTTC
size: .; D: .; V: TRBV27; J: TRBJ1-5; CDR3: CASSLLPNQPQHF; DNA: TGTGCCAGCAGTTTACTACCGAATCAGCCCCAGCATTTT
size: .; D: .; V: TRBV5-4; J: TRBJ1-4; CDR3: CASSSSGFGNEKLFF; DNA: TGTGCCAGCAGCTCGTCGGGTTTCGGAAACGAAAAACTGTTTTTT
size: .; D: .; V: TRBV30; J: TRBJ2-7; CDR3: CAWSVAGLREQYF; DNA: TGTGCCTGGAGTGTGGCAGGGCTGAGGGAGCAGTACTTC
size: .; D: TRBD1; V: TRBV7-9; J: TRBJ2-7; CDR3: CASSLGGGPYEQYF; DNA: TGTGCCAGCAGCTTAGGAGGGGGCCCCTACGAGCAGTACTTC
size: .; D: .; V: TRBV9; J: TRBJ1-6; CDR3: CASSVVDINSPLHF; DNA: TGTGCCAGCAGCGTAGTGGACATAAATTCACCCCTCCACTTT
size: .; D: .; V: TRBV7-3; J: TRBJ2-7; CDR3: CASSLAGGTYEQYF; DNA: TGTGCCAGCAGCTTAGCAGGGGGGACCTACGAGCAGTACTTC
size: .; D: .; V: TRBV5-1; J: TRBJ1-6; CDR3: CASSPQGRVDSPLHF; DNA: TGCGCCAGCAGCCCGCAGGGGAGGGTGGATTCACCCCTCCACTTT
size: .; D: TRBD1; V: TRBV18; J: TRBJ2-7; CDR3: CASSPSRTGYFEQYF; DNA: TGTGCCAGCTCACCCTCCCGGACAGGCTATTTTGAGCAGTACTTC
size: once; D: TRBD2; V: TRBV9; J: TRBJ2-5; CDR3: CASSVGLAGGKETQYF; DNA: TGTGCCAGCAGCGTAGGACTAGCGGGGGGGAAAGAGACCCAGTACTTC
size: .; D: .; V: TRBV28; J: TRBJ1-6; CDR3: CASTPEKGFGSYNSPLHF; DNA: TGTGCCAGCACCCCGGAAAAGGGGTTTGGCTCCTATAATTCACCCCTTCACTTT
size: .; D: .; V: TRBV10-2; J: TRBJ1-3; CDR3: CASSEVRPGWNTIYF; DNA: TGCGCCAGCAGTGAGGTGAGACCAGGGTGGAACACCATATATTTT
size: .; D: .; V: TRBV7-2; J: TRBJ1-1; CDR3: CASSLTQGITAEAFF; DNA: TGTGCCAGCAGCTTAACTCAGGGGATTACGGCTGAAGCTTTCTTT
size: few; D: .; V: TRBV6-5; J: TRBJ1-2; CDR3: CASGPTGSAFDGYTF; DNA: TGTGCCAGCGGACCCACAGGTTCTGCTTTTGATGGCTACACCTTC
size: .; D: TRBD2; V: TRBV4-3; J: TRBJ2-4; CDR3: CASSRQAGGRDIQYF; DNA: TGCGCCAGCAGCCGTCAGGCGGGGGGGCGAGACATTCAGTACTTC
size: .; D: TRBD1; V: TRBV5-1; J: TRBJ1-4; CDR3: CASSLGGTGEEKLFF; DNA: TGCGCCAGCAGCTTGGGCGGGACAGGGGAGGAAAAACTGTTTTTT
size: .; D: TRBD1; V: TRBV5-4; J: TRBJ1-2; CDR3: CASSFGQGGTNYGYTF; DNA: TGTGCCAGCAGCTTCGGACAGGGGGGAACTAACTATGGCTACACCTTC
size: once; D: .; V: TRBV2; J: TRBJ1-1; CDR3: CASRSESTGTEAFF; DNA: TGTGCCAGCAGGAGCGAATCAACGGGGACTGAAGCTTTCTTT